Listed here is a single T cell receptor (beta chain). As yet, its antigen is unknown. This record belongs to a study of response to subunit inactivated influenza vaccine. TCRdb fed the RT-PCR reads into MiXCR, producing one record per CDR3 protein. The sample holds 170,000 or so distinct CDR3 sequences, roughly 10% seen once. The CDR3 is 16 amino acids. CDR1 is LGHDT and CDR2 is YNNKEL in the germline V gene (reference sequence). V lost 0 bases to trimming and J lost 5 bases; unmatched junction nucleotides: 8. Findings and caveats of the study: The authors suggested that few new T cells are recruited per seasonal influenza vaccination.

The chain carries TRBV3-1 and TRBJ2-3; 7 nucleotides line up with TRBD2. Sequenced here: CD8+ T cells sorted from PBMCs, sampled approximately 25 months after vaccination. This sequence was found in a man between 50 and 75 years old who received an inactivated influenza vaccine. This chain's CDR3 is CASSQEGREWGDTQYF. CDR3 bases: TGTGCCAGCAGCCAAGAGGGGAGGGAGTGGGGAGATACGCAGTATTTT.